This T cell receptor beta chain emerged from a study of OX40 agonist ivuxolimab in advanced cancers. Overall study context: Subjects had a mean age of approximately 60 years, with a range of 23 to 79; roughly 83% were male.

The length of the CDR3 is 13 residues. The junction had 10 bases not matched to a gene; V was cut back by 4 bases and J by 11 bases. Germline V gene sequence: CDR1 SGHRS, CDR2 YFSETQ. Produced via immunoSEQ multiplex PCR; TCRdb's table is partial and in-frame only. The repertoire holds about 42,000 clones, with approximately 75% as singletons. Note on this clone: Its antigen is unknown.

Study-wide results and caveats: By week 6 at 0.1 to 3.0 mg/kg, blood CD4+ and CD8+ T cells had expanded clonally.

Enrollment shut out patients with autoimmune disease history or systemic immunosuppression. The specimen was CD4+ or CD8+ T cells sorted from blood, collected in a trial of the OX40 agonist ivuxolimab. The TCR originated in an adult with an advanced solid tumor such as melanoma, head and neck, liver or kidney cancer. J is TRBJ1-1 and V is TRBV5-1; 8 bases line up with TRBD1. The CDR3 loop is CASSPGAGGDAFF. The CDR3 DNA reads as TGCGCCAGCAGCCCCGGGGCAGGGGGCGACGCTTTCTTT.